The 27 T cell receptor beta chains below come from one sample, sequenced in a study of Graves' ophthalmopathy and Graves' hyperthyroidism. RNA transcripts provided the template for amplifying TCR beta CDR3 regions. First-round RT-PCR relied on HTBI primers, and a second-round multiplex PCR came next. Each CDR3 protein gets one entry after TCRdb re-called the multiplex PCR reads with MiXCR. The repertoire holds some 1.1 million distinct CDR3 sequences, with 35% to 40% as singletons. Sequencing used peripheral blood or thyroid tissue (not recorded which). The origin of the receptors is an adult man with Graves' hyperthyroidism.

The gene calls are TRBV7-9 and TRBJ2-7; D unclear. CDR3 size: 13 residues. With 8 bases removed from V and 3 bases from J, the gap between germline ends came to 14 bases. CDR1 is SEHNR, CDR2 FQNEAQ, per germline (reference sequence). This chain's CDR3 is CASSPLWDYEQYF. The CDR3 coding sequence is TGTGCCAGCTCACCATTGTGGGACTACGAGCAGTACTTC.

The sample holds many counts of this clonotype. The gene calls are TRBV7-9 and TRBJ1-6, with D maybe TRBD1 (6 bases). The CDR3 contains 15 residues. V lost 5 bases to trimming and J lost 7 bases, with 15 bases between them. CDR1 and CDR2 from the germline V gene are SEHNR and FQNEAQ (reference sequence). The CDR3: CASSPSGDKNSPLHF. CDR3 sequence (DNA): TGTGCCAGCAGCCCCTCAGGGGATAAGAATTCACCCCTCCACTTT.

This clonotype was detected only a few times. This sequence joins TRBV29-1 and TRBJ2-3, with no clear D. Looked up from germline, CDR1 is SQVTM and CDR2 is ANQGSEA. The length of the CDR3 is 12 residues. The V end was cut by 5 bases, the J end by 6 bases, with 12 bases between. The CDR3 DNA reads TGCAGCGTTCGGGTTGGAGTCGATACGCAGTATTTT. Amino acids: CSVRVGVDTQYF.

The chain uses TRBV28 and TRBJ2-2; either TRBD1 or TRBD2 may supply D (5 bases each). The CDR3 has 15 amino acids. The germline CDR1 and CDR2 sequences are MDHEN and SYDVKM. The V and J ends lost 5 bases and 4 bases respectively, with 14 bases between them. CDR3 DNA: TGTGCCAGCAGTGACTCCGGGACGACCACCGGGGAGCTGTTTTTT. It encodes CASSDSGTTTGELFF. The full variable domain, completed using reference TRBV28 and TRBJ2-2, is DVKVTQSSRYLVKRTGEKVFLECVQDMDHENMFWYRQDPGLGLRLIYFSYDVKMKEKGDIPEGYSVSREKKERFSLILESASTNQTSMYLCASSDSGTTTGELFFGEGSRLTVL.

This clonotype was observed at least ten times. The V call is TRBV7-9, the J call TRBJ1-4; D gene uncertain. This CDR3 has 12 residues. CDR1 SEHNR and CDR2 FQNEAQ come from the germline V gene (reference sequence). Trimming pared 5 bases from V and 8 bases from J, leaving 9 bases between. CDR3 coding DNA: TGTGCCAGCAGCAACGACGGAGAAAAACTGTTTTTT. It is translated as CASSNDGEKLFF.

This clonotype appeared once. The J gene is TRBJ2-3, the V gene TRBV20-1, with D unresolved. CDR1 is DFQATT, CDR2 SNEGSKA, per germline (reference sequence). Trimming removed 6 bases from V and 6 bases from J, with 16 bases in between. The CDR3 consists of 13 residues. The CDR3 DNA sequence: TGCAGTGCGAGCAGCTCTGCCTACGATACGCAGTATTTT. Translated: CSASSSAYDTQYF.

This chain connects TRBV5-5 to TRBJ1-3; 7 bases agree with TRBD1. The CDR3 extends over 16 amino acids. CDR1 is SGHKS and CDR2 is YYEKEE in the germline V gene (reference sequence). Trimming took 2 bases from V and 0 from J; bases not matched to a gene: 5. The CDR3: CASSLDRADSGNTIYF. The CDR3 coding sequence is TGTGCCAGCAGCTTAGACAGGGCGGACTCTGGAAACACCATATATTTT.

This clonotype appeared many times. V is TRBV20-1 and J is TRBJ2-7; 7 bases are shared with TRBD1. CDR1 is DFQATT, CDR2 SNEGSKA, per germline (reference sequence). V lost 1 base, J lost 1 base, and 7 bases stayed unmatched. The CDR3 has 15 amino acids. CDR3 bases: TGCAGTGCTAGAGTGAATCCAGGGGGATCCTACGAGCAGTACTTC. Its protein product is CSARVNPGGSYEQYF.

V and J are TRBV19 and TRBJ1-1, with 9 bases that match TRBD1. After removal of 9 bases from V and 1 base from J, the junction contained 27 bases not matched to a gene. This CDR3 has 21 amino acids. Germline CDR1 reads LNHDA; CDR2 reads SQIVND (reference sequence). The CDR3 reads CASSYSIYPSRTGDENTEAFF. CDR3 DNA sequence: TGTGCCAGCAGTTACTCGATCTATCCGTCGAGGACAGGGGATGAGAACACTGAAGCTTTCTTT.

This clonotype showed up just a few times. This rearrangement joins TRBV20-1 to TRBJ1-5; possible D gene TRBD1, 5 bases. CDR1 is DFQATT, CDR2 SNEGSKA, per germline (reference sequence). Trimming took 2 bases from V and 7 from J, leaving 15 bases between them. The CDR3 is 14 amino acids. Here the CDR3 DNA reads TGCAGTGCTAGAATAGGGGTGCGGGACCAGCCCCAGCATTTT. Amino acid sequence: CSARIGVRDQPQHF.

This chain uses TRBV9 with TRBJ1-2, with a weak D call TRBD1 (6 bases). V was trimmed by 6 bases and J by 8 bases, leaving 14 bases between them. CDR1 is SGDLS and CDR2 is YYNGEE in the germline V gene. The CDR3 has 12 residues. The CDR3 reads CASTAGEWGYTF. The CDR3 region has the DNA TGTGCCAGCACCGCAGGGGAATGGGGCTACACCTTC.

The rearrangement uses TRBV9 and TRBJ2-7, with 9 bases matching TRBD2. CDR3 length: 15 residues. CDR1 is SGDLS, CDR2 YYNGEE, per germline. V lost 5 bases, J lost 3 bases, and 9 bases stayed unmatched. The CDR3 sequence is CASSSGAGGYYEQYF. The CDR3 coding sequence is TGTGCCAGCAGTTCCGGAGCGGGAGGTTACTACGAGCAGTACTTC.

This clonotype was detected a few times. V usage is TRBV25-1 and J usage is TRBJ2-7; 7 bases fit TRBD1. Losses at the gene ends were 8 bases for V and 5 bases for J; bases not matched to a gene: 12. Germline CDR1 reads MGHDK; CDR2 reads SYGVNS. There are 14 residues in the CDR3. The CDR3: CASSKDRVSDEQYF. The CDR3 nucleotides are TGTGCCAGCTCTAAAGACAGGGTTTCGGACGAGCAGTACTTC.

This clonotype was found many times. The chain uses TRBV12-3 or TRBV12-4 and TRBJ2-5; 10 nucleotides line up with TRBD1. CDR3 length: 15 residues. The junction had 10 bases not matched to a gene; V was cut back by 7 bases and J by 5 bases. For the CDR3, the DNA is TGTGCCAGCAAACCAGAGACAGGGGGCGCGGAGACCCAGTACTTC. Encoded protein: CASKPETGGAETQYF.

This clonotype has more than one count but fewer than ten. The junction departs from the called germline gene at one end, perhaps through a read error. V is TRBV25-1 and J is TRBJ1-2; possible D gene TRBD1, 6 bases. The V gene's germline CDR1 is MGHDK and CDR2 SYGVNS. The CDR3 has 15 amino acids. The CDR3 protein is CACSATLQGTRGYTF. As DNA, the CDR3 is TGTGCCTGCAGTGCTACCCTACAGGGAACGAGGGGCTACACCTTC.

In its sample, this clonotype was seen many times. The chain links TRBV12-3 or TRBV12-4 to TRBJ1-3; D gene ambiguous. V lost 6 bases and J 0 bases, leaving 6 bases between the germline ends. This CDR3 has 13 residues. CDR3 protein: CASSLNSGNTIYF. CDR3 coding DNA: TGTGCCAGCAGCCTAAACTCTGGAAACACCATATATTTT.

The rearrangement links TRBV10-3 to TRBJ2-5; the D is unclear. CDR1 is ENHRY and CDR2 is SYGVKD in the germline V gene. V was shortened by 10 bases and J by 5 bases, with 26 bases between the two germline ends. There are 16 residues in the CDR3. The CDR3 loop reads CASTRSRWQKGETQYF. CDR3 in DNA: TGTGCCAGCACCCGTTCTCGTTGGCAAAAAGGCGAGACCCAGTACTTC.

The chain links TRBV20-1 to TRBJ1-2; D remains unclear. The germline V gene encodes CDR1 DFQATT and CDR2 SNEGSKA (reference sequence). The CDR3 totals 14 residues. The germline V and J ends were trimmed by 0 bases and 8 bases, with 16 bases remaining between them. The CDR3 nucleotides read TGCAGTGCTAGAGATGAAAGGGTTTTAGGAGGCTACACCTTC. This translates into CSARDERVLGGYTF.

This chain connects TRBV11-2 to TRBJ1-6, with TRBD1 as a possible D gene (5 bases). CDR3 length equals 15 residues. The germline V and J ends were trimmed by 0 bases and 6 bases, with 9 bases remaining between them. CDR1 and CDR2 from the germline V gene are SGHAT and FQNNGV. The CDR3 sequence: CASSLEGRTNSPLHF. The CDR3 DNA reads TGTGCCAGCAGCTTAGAGGGACGGACTAATTCACCCCTCCACTTT.

This clonotype was seen only a few times. The chain uses TRBV2 and TRBJ1-1; 9 nucleotides align to TRBD1. The CDR3 extends over 16 amino acids. V trimming: 5 bases; J trimming: 6 bases; junction bases outside the gene matches: 13. Looked up from germline, CDR1 is SNHLY and CDR2 is FYNNEI. The chain's CDR3 is CASSHFRDRESPEAFF. DNA for the CDR3: TGTGCCAGCAGTCATTTCCGGGACAGGGAATCCCCTGAAGCTTTCTTT.

This chain connects TRBV6-1 to TRBJ1-4; no definite D call. The CDR3 is 13 amino acids. The V and J ends lost 6 bases and 7 bases respectively, with 12 bases between them. The germline V gene encodes CDR1 MNHNS and CDR2 SASEGT. The CDR3 is CASRTAVVEKLFF. The CDR3 bases are TGTGCCAGCAGGACCGCGGTTGTTGAAAAACTGTTTTTT.

The V and J genes are TRBV10-3 and TRBJ2-7, with TRBD1 as a possible D gene (5 bases). Trimming removed 6 bases at V and 3 bases at J, with 18 bases between. CDR1 is ENHRY, CDR2 SYGVKD, per germline. This CDR3 is built from 15 residues. The CDR3 sequence: CAISQDSAGNYEQYF. Written as DNA, the CDR3 is TGTGCCATCAGCCAAGATTCGGCAGGGAACTACGAGCAGTACTTC.

This clonotype was observed a handful of times. V gene TRBV12-3 or TRBV12-4 combines with J gene TRBJ2-7; 10 nucleotides line up with TRBD1. The CDR3 loop spans 15 amino acids. V shed 3 bases and J 2 bases; nucleotides not matched to a gene: 4. For the CDR3, the DNA is TGTGCCAGCAGTTTGGGACAGGGGACCGCCTACGAGCAGTACTTC. It codes for CASSLGQGTAYEQYF.

This clonotype was picked up a small number of times. This sequence joins TRBV15 and TRBJ2-7; no reliable D call. V was trimmed by 3 bases and J by 7 bases, leaving 10 bases between them. The CDR3 is made up of 12 amino acids. CDR1 is LNHNV and CDR2 is YYDKDF in the germline V gene (reference sequence). Written as DNA, the CDR3 is TGTGCCACCAGCAGGGCGACTGCTGAGCAGTACTTC. Amino acid sequence: CATSRATAEQYF.

The chain employs TRBV7-3 and TRBJ1-2; TRBD1 agrees at 9 bases. The CDR3 contains 15 residues. The V segment lost 6 bases and the J segment 4 bases; nucleotides outside the gene matches: 9. Germline V CDR1 and CDR2: SGHTA, FQGTGA. CDR3 amino acids: CASRNTGGPFYGYTF. The CDR3, as DNA: TGTGCCAGCAGAAACACAGGGGGCCCCTTCTATGGCTACACCTTC.

This clonotype was detected a few times. This chain connects TRBV12-3 or TRBV12-4 to TRBJ1-6; weak D call: TRBD1 (5 bases). Between the trimmed V and J ends, which lost 3 bases and 10 bases, there was a span of 10 bases. This CDR3 contains 13 residues. CDR3 in amino acids: CASSFSWDSPLHF. CDR3 sequence (DNA): TGTGCCAGCAGTTTTTCCTGGGACTCACCCCTCCACTTT.

This clonotype was observed many times. The gene calls are TRBV7-3 and TRBJ2-2; D is ambiguous. Trimming removed 2 bases from V and 8 bases from J, with 9 bases in between. Per the germline V gene, CDR1 is SGHTA and CDR2 is FQGTGA. The CDR3 loop spans 13 amino acids. The CDR3 reads CASSLSESGELFF. In nucleotides, the CDR3 is TGTGCCAGCAGCTTATCCGAGTCGGGGGAGCTGTTTTTT.